The 5 T cell receptor beta chains below were found in one sample sequenced in a study of T cell repertoires in cytomegalovirus infection. These receptors have no identified antigens. In TCRdb, the reads were re-called with MiXCR into one record per CDR3 protein. The sample lists 550,000 to 700,000 distinct CDR3 sequences, around two fifths occurring once. The material sequenced was cultured PBMCs, taken from culture after CMV antigen stimulation. Receptors originate from a human donor in good health (CMV status not recorded). Some clones in this sample may be carry-over from other donors' samples.

The chain employs TRBV6-1 and TRBJ1-5; D gene ambiguous. The CDR3 sequence is 15 residues long. The germline gives CDR1 MNHNS, CDR2 SASEGT. V lost 6 bases and J lost 3, with 15 bases in between. The CDR3 nucleotides are TGTGCCAGCAGCCGGGCCTCAAACTTCAATCAGCCCCAGCATTTT. This codes for CASSRASNFNQPQHF.

The CDR3 nucleotides read TGTGCCAGCAGCAACCGGGACAGAGAAGAGACCCAGTACTTC. The encoded protein is CASSNRDREETQYF. This sequence joins TRBV3-1 and TRBJ2-5; 7 positions match TRBD1. CDR1 and CDR2 from the germline V gene are LGHDT and YNNKEL (reference sequence). The V gene end was trimmed by 5 bases and the J gene end by 3 bases; junction bases not matched to a gene: 6. This CDR3 spans 14 amino acids.

The chain recombines TRBV29-1 with TRBJ2-7, with 9 bases matching TRBD1. From germline, CDR1 is SQVTM and CDR2 ANQGSEA. CDR3 length: 13 residues. V was pared by 6 bases and J by 0 bases, with 3 bases of the junction left unmatched. The CDR3 loop reads CSVPGQGSYEQYF. CDR3 coding DNA: TGCAGCGTCCCGGGACAGGGCTCCTACGAGCAGTACTTC.

The rearrangement uses TRBV5-1 and TRBJ1-2; no clear D. Germline V gene lookup returns CDR1 SGHRS and CDR2 YFSETQ. V gave up 4 bases and J gave up 4 bases, with 14 bases separating them. The CDR3 is 14 residues long. The CDR3 DNA sequence: TGCGCCAGCAGCCCGGGAGCCAATCTCTATGGCTACACCTTC. This encodes CASSPGANLYGYTF.

The chain recombines TRBV12-3 or TRBV12-4 with TRBJ1-1; no clear D. This CDR3 is built from 13 residues. With 7 bases removed from V and 1 base from J, the gap between germline ends came to 10 bases. CDR3 loop: CASNEHKNTEAFF. The CDR3 DNA sequence: TGTGCCAGCAATGAACACAAGAACACTGAAGCTTTCTTT.